The clone carrying this T cell receptor beta chain was counted only a few times. Its antigen is not identified. The record originates from a study of identical twins. Germline assignment: CDR1 SGHTS and CDR2 YDEGEE. The V end lost 0 bases, the J end lost 0 bases, and 16 bases lay between the germline ends. The CDR3 runs to 17 residues. Study-wide results and caveats: Its conclusions, products of cross-sectional statistical analysis, did not come from following the same donors. Zero-insertion analyses were open to partial confounding by invariant MAIT and iNKT cells. Memory repertoires lacked the insertion deficit that abundant cord blood beta clonotypes showed.

Each CDR3 protein is one row after TCRdb ran MiXCR on the 5' RACE reads. Counted here are fewer than 550,000 distinct CDR3 sequences, roughly 13% occurring once; the ten biggest clones make up approximately 0.98%. The donors were all healthy and Caucasian. These data were likewise used in another study, on yellow fever vaccine responses in identical twins.

The chain employs TRBV5-8 and TRBJ2-7; D may be TRBD1 (6 bases). The sample comprised CD4+ T cells sorted from blood. The source is a woman in her late teens or twenties in good health. The CDR3 here is CASSLGRETGPSYEQYF. Written as DNA, the CDR3 is TGTGCCAGCAGCTTGGGTCGCGAGACAGGACCCTCCTACGAGCAGTACTTC.